Given below is one T cell receptor beta chain in context. Its target is unknown. Tumor samples were taken before definitive surgery or chemotherapy. Assay used: immunoSEQ multiplex PCR; TCRdb lists only in-frame clones, some missing. Of thousands of clones detected, 72% appear once; the ten largest clones hold approximately 10%. This record comes from a study of high-grade serous ovarian cancer treatment subgroups. Study-level points and caveats: Same-patient tumor repertoires overlapped at about 0.1 to 0.8; different patients barely overlapped. TCR clonal relatedness correlated positively with neoantigen level.

The CDR3 is 15 residues long. Germline V gene sequence: CDR1 SEHNR, CDR2 FQNEAQ (reference sequence). V shed 0 bases and J shed 2 bases, with 11 bases lying between them. The sample consisted of tumor tissue. This chain connects TRBV7-9 to TRBJ2-7; possibly TRBD2 for D (6 bases). This sequence was found in a human donor with high-grade serous ovarian cancer. The CDR3 nucleotides are TGTGCCAGCAGCTTAGCGGGCGGGGCTACCTACGAGCAGTACTTC. Amino acid sequence: CASSLAGGATYEQYF.